The TCR beta chain described here comes from a study of blood T cell repertoires in COVID-19. Study summary: COVID-19 samples collected from the United States, Italy and Spain covered acute and convalescent phases. T cells, B-cell-depleted T cells, or PBMCs provided the cDNA or gDNA that served as material.

Germline CDR1 reads SNHLY; CDR2 reads FYNNEI. Unmatched junction bases numbered 7, after V lost 2 bases and J lost 6 bases. There are 15 residues in the CDR3. In the original workflow: Using reference gene primer amplification, nucleated cell counts were estimated. Profiled with immunoSEQ multiplex PCR; TCRdb holds only in-frame clones, not every one. V, J and clone size are those of that table, while D and trimming were read from the DNA. The table includes more than 300,000 clones, 83% detected once. V gene TRBV2 combines with J gene TRBJ2-5; 9 bases are shared with TRBD1. The receptor was derived from a woman aged 50 to 65 with acute or convalescent COVID-19. The sequenced sample was peripheral blood. CDR3 DNA sequence: TGTGCCAGCAGTGAAAGGGACAGGGCACGGAAGACCCAGTACTTC. Amino acid sequence: CASSERDRARKTQYF.